This record covers a single TCR beta chain. This entry is derived from a study of OX40 agonist ivuxolimab in advanced cancers. V lost 4 bases, J lost 7 bases, and 12 bases stayed unmatched. The germline V gene has CDR1 SGHRS and CDR2 YFSETQ. The CDR3 covers 16 residues. Method: immunoSEQ multiplex PCR; TCRdb's copy keeps in-frame clones and lacks some. The sample comprises about 60,000 clones, about 86% of which are singletons, and 0.8% to 1% rests with the top ten. This clonotype originated in an adult with an advanced solid tumor such as melanoma, head and neck, liver or kidney cancer. The J gene is TRBJ2-4, the V gene TRBV5-1, with 9 bases matching TRBD2. The starting material was CD4+ or CD8+ T cells sorted from blood, obtained in a trial of the OX40 agonist ivuxolimab. The CDR3 loop is CASSPGLAAVGNIQYF. The CDR3 DNA is TGCGCCAGCAGCCCGGGACTAGCTGCCGTGGGGAACATTCAGTACTTC.